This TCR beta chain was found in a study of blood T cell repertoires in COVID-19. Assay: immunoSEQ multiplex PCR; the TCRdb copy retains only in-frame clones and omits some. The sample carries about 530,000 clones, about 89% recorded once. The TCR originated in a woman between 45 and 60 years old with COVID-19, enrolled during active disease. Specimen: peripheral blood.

DNA of the CDR3: TGTGCTAGTGGTTTGAGGTCCGGGAATAGCAATCAGCCCCAGCATTTT. It encodes CASGLRSGNSNQPQHF. This chain connects TRBV12-5 to TRBJ1-5; D not certain. The CDR3 length is 16 residues. CDR1 is LGHNT, CDR2 FRNRAP, per germline. Trimming pared 2 bases from V and 0 bases from J, leaving 11 bases between.